This T cell receptor (beta chain) was recovered during a study of control samples from healthy donors and cancer patients. Repertoires were generated with immunoSEQ multiplex PCR, while TCRdb's copy carries only in-frame clones and drops some. The table records 150,000 to 190,000 clones, 93% of them present only once. The J segment lost 4 bases and the V segment lost 6 bases, leaving 9 bases of the junction unmatched. This CDR3 has 15 amino acids. The germline V gene has CDR1 ENHRY and CDR2 SYGVKD. The receptor was derived from a man aged 45-65 years in good health. Sequenced: blood. The chain is built from TRBV10-3 and TRBJ2-1; 7 bases align to TRBD2. CDR3 DNA: TGTGCCATCAGGGCGGGACTAAATTCTTACAATGAGCAGTTCTTC. Its translation is CAIRAGLNSYNEQFF.